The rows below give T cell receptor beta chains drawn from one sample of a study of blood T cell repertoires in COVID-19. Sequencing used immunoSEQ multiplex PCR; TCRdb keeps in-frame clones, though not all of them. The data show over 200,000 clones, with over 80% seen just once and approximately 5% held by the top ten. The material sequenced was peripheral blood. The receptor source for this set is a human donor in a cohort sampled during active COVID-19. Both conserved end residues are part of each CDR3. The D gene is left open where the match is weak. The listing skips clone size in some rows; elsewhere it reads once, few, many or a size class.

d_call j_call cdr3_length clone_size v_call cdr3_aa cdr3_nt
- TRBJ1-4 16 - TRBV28 CASSLEGDPTNEKLFF TGTGCCAGCAGTTTAGAAGGGGATCCAACTAATGAAAAACTGTTTTTT
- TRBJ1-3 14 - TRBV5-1 CASRPDSSGNTIYF TGCGCCAGCAGGCCGGACAGTTCTGGAAACACCATATATTTT
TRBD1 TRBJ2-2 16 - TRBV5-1 CASRPSWDRDTGELFF TGCGCCAGCAGACCCTCCTGGGACAGGGACACCGGGGAGCTGTTTTTT
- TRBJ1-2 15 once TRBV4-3 CASSQGRAAGYGYTF TGCGCCAGCAGCCAAGGCCGGGCGGCGGGGTATGGCTACACCTTC
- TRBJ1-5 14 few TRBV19 CASSIQGGNQPQHF TGTGCCAGTAGTATCCAGGGTGGCAATCAGCCCCAGCATTTT
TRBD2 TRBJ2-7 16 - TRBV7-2 CASSNPGLGTTYEQYF TGTGCCAGCAGCAATCCGGGACTGGGGACTACCTACGAGCAGTACTTC
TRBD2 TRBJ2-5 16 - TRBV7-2 CASSPRTSGGGETQYF TGTGCCAGCAGCCCCCGGACTAGCGGGGGTGGAGAGACCCAGTACTTC
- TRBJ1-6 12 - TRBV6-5 CASKQGHSPLHF TGTGCCAGCAAACAGGGTCATTCACCCCTCCACTTT
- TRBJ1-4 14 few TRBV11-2 CASTTVGGVEKLFF TGTGCCAGCACCACGGTAGGAGGGGTGGAAAAACTGTTTTTT
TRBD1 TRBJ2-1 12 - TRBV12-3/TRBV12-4 CASSYRGFEQFF TGTGCCAGCAGTTACAGGGGATTTGAGCAGTTCTTC
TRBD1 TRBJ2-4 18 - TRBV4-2 CASSQESGQGLAKNIQYF TGTGCCAGCAGCCAAGAATCGGGACAGGGCCTAGCCAAAAACATTCAGTACTTC
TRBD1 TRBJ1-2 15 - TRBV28 CASSGRDRGYYGYTF TGTGCCAGCAGCGGCCGGGACAGGGGGTATTACGGCTACACCTTC
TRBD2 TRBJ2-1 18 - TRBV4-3 CASSQVTSGRSSYNEQFF TGCGCCAGCAGCCAAGTGACTAGCGGCCGAAGCTCCTACAATGAGCAGTTCTTC
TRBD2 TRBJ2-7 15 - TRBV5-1 CASSSGLAGPLEQYF TGCGCCAGCAGCTCGGGACTAGCGGGACCTTTGGAGCAGTACTTC
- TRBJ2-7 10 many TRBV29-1 CSVRGLEQYF TGCAGCGTGCGAGGACTCGAGCAGTACTTC
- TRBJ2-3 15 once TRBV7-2 CASSLAAGDTDTQYF TGTGCCAGCAGCTTAGCGGCAGGGGATACAGATACGCAGTATTTT
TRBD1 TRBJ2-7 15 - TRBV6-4 CASSFRDRDDYEQYF TGTGCCAGCAGTTTCCGGGACAGGGATGATTACGAGCAGTACTTC
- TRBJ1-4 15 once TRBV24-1 CATSDFDSTNEKLFF TGTGCCACCAGTGATTTCGACAGCACTAATGAAAAACTGTTTTTT
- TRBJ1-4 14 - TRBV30 CAWSPDRFNEKLFF TGTGCCTGGAGTCCCGACAGATTTAATGAAAAACTGTTTTTT
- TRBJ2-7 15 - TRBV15 CATSRDPVTPTEQYF TGTGCCACCAGCAGAGATCCGGTGACTCCCACCGAGCAGTACTTC
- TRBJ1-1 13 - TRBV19 CASSLGVNTEAFF TGTGCCAGTAGTTTGGGAGTGAACACTGAAGCTTTCTTT
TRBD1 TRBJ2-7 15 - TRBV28 CASSSPGTGLVEQYF TGTGCCAGCAGTTCCCCCGGGACAGGGCTAGTGGAGCAGTACTTC
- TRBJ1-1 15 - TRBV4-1 CASSLSSGRKAEAFF TGCGCCAGCAGCCTCAGTTCAGGGAGGAAGGCTGAAGCTTTCTTT
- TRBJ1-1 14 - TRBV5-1 CASSFGGMNTEAFF TGCGCCAGCAGCTTTGGGGGGATGAACACTGAAGCTTTCTTT
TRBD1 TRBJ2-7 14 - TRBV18 CASSPDRGSYEQYF TGTGCCAGCTCACCAGACAGGGGGTCCTACGAGCAGTACTTC
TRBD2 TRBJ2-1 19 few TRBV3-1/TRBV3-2 CASTHPSGRARGTYNEQFF TGTGCCAGCACCCATCCTAGCGGGAGGGCCCGCGGCACCTACAATGAGCAGTTCTTC
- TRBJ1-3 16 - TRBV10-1 CASSDQGLRSGNTIYF TGCGCCAGCAGTGACCAGGGCCTCCGCTCTGGAAACACCATATATTTT
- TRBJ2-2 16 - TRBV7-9 CASSFLTTGYTGELFF TGTGCCAGCAGCTTCCTAACGACAGGTTACACCGGGGAGCTGTTTTTT
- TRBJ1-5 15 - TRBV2 CASSEEGDSNQPQHF TGTGCCAGCAGTGAGGAAGGGGATAGCAATCAGCCCCAGCATTTT
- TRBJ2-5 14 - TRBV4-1 CASSQVGGQETQYF TGCGCCAGCAGTCAAGTCGGCGGCCAAGAGACCCAGTACTTC
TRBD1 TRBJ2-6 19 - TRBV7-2 CASSLAGRGTLSGANVLTF TGTGCCAGCAGCTTAGCAGGCAGGGGGACCCTCTCTGGGGCCAACGTCCTGACTTTC